This TCR beta chain emerged from a study of shared clonotypes between healthy human individuals. Using immunoSEQ multiplex PCR, the repertoire was profiled, and TCRdb retains in-frame clones only, with some absent. Counted here are 650,000 to 750,000 clones, less than 80% occurring once; the ten biggest clones make up around 1.8%. The sequence was obtained from a young woman in good health. The sequencing input was memory CD4+ T cells sorted from blood. The subset was: CD45RA-negative fraction.

CDR3 residues: CASSPTGRANYGYTF. CDR3 DNA sequence: TGTGCCAGCAGTCCCACCGGGCGAGCTAACTATGGCTACACCTTC. The rearrangement links TRBV28 to TRBJ1-2; D is unresolved. V was trimmed by 5 bases and J by 0 bases, leaving 13 bases between them. CDR1 is MDHEN, CDR2 SYDVKM, per germline. This CDR3 comprises 15 residues.